This T cell receptor beta chain was captured in a study of blood T cells in healthy people across ages. Study-wide points: Age advanced and TCR beta diversity per million T cells fell, roughly linearly. Naive CD4+ cells and diversity were both higher in long-lived donors than in aged donors.

Comment on this clonotype: Antigen specificity is unknown.

The second PCR ran about 6 to 12 cycles with a sample-barcoded 5' primer and J-beta primers. TCRdb recomputed calls from the 5' RACE reads with MiXCR, one row per CDR3 protein. The sample has more than 1,000,000 distinct CDR3 sequences; 20% to 25% are singletons. This sample was also put to use in a study of T cells of mothers and their children.

The clonotype comes from a girl aged 2 to 10 in good health. The sample was blood.

In DNA form, the CDR3 reads TGCGCCAGCAGCCCGGAGGGGGCGCAGTCGGAAGAGCAGTACTTC. This translates into CASSPEGAQSEEQYF. V is TRBV5-1 and J is TRBJ2-5, with D perhaps matching TRBD1 (7 bases). Germline CDR1 reads SGHRS; CDR2 reads YFSETQ. V lost 4 bases and J 11 bases, leaving 24 bases between the germline ends. The CDR3 contains 15 residues.